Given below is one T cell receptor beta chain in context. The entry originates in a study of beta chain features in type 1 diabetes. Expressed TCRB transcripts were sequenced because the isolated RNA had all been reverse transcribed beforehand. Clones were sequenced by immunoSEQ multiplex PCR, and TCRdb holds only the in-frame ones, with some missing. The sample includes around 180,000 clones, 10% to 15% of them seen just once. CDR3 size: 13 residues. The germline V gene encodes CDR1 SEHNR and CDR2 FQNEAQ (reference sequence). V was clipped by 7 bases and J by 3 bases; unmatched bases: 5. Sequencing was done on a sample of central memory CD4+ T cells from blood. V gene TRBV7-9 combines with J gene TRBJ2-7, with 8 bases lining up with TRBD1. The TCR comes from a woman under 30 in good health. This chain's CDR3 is CASTGQGDYEQYF. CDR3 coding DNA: TGTGCCAGCACCGGACAGGGAGACTACGAGCAGTACTTC.